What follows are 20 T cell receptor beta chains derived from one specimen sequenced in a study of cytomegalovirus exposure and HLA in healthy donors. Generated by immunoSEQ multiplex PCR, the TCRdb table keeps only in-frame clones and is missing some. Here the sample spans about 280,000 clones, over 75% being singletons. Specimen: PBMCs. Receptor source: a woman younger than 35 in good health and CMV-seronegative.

The CDR3 is CASSLPSGSSEQYF. The CDR3 DNA follows: TGTGCCAGCAGCTTGCCTAGCGGGAGTTCCGAGCAGTACTTC. The J gene is TRBJ2-7, the V gene TRBV5-5; 10 bases are shared with TRBD2. This CDR3 is 14 amino acids long. Unmatched junction bases numbered 4, after V lost 1 base and J lost 6 bases. CDR1 SGHKS and CDR2 YYEKEE come from the germline V gene (reference sequence).

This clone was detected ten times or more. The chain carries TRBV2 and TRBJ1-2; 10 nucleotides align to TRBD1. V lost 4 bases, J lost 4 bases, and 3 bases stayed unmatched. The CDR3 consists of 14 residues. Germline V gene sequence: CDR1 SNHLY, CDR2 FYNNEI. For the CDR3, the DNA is TGTGCCAGCAGTGCCGGGACAGGGGTCTATGGCTACACCTTC. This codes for CASSAGTGVYGYTF.

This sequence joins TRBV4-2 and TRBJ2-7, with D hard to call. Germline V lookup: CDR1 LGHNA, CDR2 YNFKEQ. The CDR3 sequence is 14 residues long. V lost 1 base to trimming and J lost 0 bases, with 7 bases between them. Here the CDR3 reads CASSQVGGSYEQYF. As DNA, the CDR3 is TGTGCCAGCAGCCAAGTTGGCGGCTCCTACGAGCAGTACTTC.

The CDR3 region has the DNA TGTGCCAGCAGCCCCGAGGTCCACACAGATACGCAGTATTTT. Encoded protein: CASSPEVHTDTQYF. J is TRBJ2-3 and V is TRBV11-3; D gene uncertain. The CDR3 sequence is 14 residues long. Trimming cost V 5 bases and J 2 bases, with 11 bases left between them. CDR1 and CDR2 (germline): SGHNT, YENEEA. The full variable domain, with the rest looked up from reference TRBV11-3 and TRBJ2-3, is EAGVVQSPRYKIIEKKQPVAFWCNPISGHNTLYWYLQNLGQGPELLIRYENEEAVDDSQLPKDRFSAERLKGVDSTLKIQPAELGDSAVYLCASSPEVHTDTQYFGPGTRLTVL.

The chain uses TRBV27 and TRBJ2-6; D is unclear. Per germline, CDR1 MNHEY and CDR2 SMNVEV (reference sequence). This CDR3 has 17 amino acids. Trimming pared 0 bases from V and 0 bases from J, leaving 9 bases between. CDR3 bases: TGTGCCAGCAGTTTATCACAGCTTTTCTCTGGGGCCAACGTCCTGACTTTC. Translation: CASSLSQLFSGANVLTF.

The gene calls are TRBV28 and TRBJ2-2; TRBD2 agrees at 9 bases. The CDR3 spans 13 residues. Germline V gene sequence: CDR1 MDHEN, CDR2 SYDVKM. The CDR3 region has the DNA TGTGGGTCCAGCGGGAGGCAGAACGGGGAGCTGTTTTTT. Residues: CGSSGRQNGELFF.

The CDR3 DNA sequence: TGTGCCAGCAGCTTCTACCGGGACAAAGTCGGCAATGAGCAGTTCTTC. Encoded protein: CASSFYRDKVGNEQFF. The chain couples TRBV7-8 to TRBJ2-1; D possibly corresponds to TRBD1 (6 bases). Germline values: CDR1 SGHVS, CDR2 FQNEAQ. Trimming left V 3 bases short and J 6 bases short, with 18 bases between. CDR3 length equals 16 residues.

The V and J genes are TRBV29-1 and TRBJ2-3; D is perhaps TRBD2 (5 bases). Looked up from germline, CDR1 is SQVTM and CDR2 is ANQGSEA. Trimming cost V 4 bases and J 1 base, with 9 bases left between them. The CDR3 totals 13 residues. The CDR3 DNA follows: TGCAGCGTTGTTCTAGCAGGCACAGATACGCAGTATTTT. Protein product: CSVVLAGTDTQYF.

The DNA of the CDR3 is TGCGCCAGCAGCGAGGGGACACTCGCTAACTATGGCTACACCTTC. Translation: CASSEGTLANYGYTF. The chain carries TRBV5-1 and TRBJ1-2, with D perhaps matching TRBD1 (6 bases). CDR3 length equals 15 residues. The germline CDR1 and CDR2 sequences are SGHRS and YFSETQ. Trimming stripped 4 bases from V and 0 bases from J, with 13 bases between.

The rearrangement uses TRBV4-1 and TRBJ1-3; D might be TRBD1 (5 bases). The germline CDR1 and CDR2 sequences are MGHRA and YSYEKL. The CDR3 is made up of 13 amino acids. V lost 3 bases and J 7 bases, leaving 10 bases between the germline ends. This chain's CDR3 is CASSHRVSNTIYF. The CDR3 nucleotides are TGCGCCAGCAGCCACAGGGTTTCCAACACCATATATTTT.

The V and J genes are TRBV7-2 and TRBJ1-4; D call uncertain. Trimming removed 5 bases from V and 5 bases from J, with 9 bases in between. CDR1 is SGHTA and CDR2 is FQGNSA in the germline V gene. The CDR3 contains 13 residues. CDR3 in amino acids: CASSRKRNEKLFF. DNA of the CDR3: TGTGCCAGCAGCAGAAAGCGCAATGAAAAACTGTTTTTT.

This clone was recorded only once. The CDR3 DNA is TGTGCCAGCAGCAGACAGGGATCTGGGCAGTTCTTC. Its protein product is CASSRQGSGQFF. The chain recombines TRBV6-5 with TRBJ2-1; TRBD1 matches 7 bases. The CDR3 totals 12 residues. V lost 6 bases to trimming and J lost 12 bases; unmatched junction nucleotides: 8. The V gene's germline CDR1 is MNHEY and CDR2 SVGAGI.

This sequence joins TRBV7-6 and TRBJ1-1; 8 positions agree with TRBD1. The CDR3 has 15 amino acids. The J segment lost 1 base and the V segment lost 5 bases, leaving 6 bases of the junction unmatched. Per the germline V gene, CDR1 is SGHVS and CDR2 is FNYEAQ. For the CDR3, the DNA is TGTGCCAGCAGCCGCCCAGGGACAGGGAACACTGAAGCTTTCTTT. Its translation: CASSRPGTGNTEAFF.

The CDR3 sequence: CASSITGSQETQYF. CDR3 nucleotide sequence: TGTGCCAGCAGTATAACAGGGAGTCAGGAGACCCAGTACTTC. V is TRBV27 and J is TRBJ2-5; TRBD1 might be the D (6 bases). CDR3 length: 14 residues. Looked up from germline, CDR1 is MNHEY and CDR2 is SMNVEV (reference sequence). Trimming removed 5 bases from V and 5 bases from J, with 15 bases in between.

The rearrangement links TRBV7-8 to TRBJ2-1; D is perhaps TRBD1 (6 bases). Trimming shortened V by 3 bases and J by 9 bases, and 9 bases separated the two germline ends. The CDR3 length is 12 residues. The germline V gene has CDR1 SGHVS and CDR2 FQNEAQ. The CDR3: CASSLRGIEQFF. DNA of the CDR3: TGTGCCAGCAGCTTGAGGGGGATTGAGCAGTTCTTC.

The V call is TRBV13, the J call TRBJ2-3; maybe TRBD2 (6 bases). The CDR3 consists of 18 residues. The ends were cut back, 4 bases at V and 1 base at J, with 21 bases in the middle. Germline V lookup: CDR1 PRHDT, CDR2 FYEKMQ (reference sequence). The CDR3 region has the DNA TGTGCCAGCAGCTCCGCCGGGACTGCTAAAACTCGCACAGATACGCAGTATTTT. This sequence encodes CASSSAGTAKTRTDTQYF.

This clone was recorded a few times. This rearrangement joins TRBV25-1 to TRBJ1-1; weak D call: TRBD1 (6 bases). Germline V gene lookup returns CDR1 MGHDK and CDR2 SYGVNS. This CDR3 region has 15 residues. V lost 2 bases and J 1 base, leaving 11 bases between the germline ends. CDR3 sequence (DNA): TGTGCCAGCAGTGAACGAAGGACAGCGAACACTGAAGCTTTCTTT. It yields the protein CASSERRTANTEAFF.

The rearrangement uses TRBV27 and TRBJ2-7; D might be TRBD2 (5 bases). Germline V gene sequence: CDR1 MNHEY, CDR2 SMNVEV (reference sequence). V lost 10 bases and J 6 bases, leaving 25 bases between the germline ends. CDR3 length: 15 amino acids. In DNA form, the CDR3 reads TGTGCCAAAGCCGTACGGGGTAACTTTGGTTTCGAGCAGTACTTC. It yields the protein CAKAVRGNFGFEQYF.

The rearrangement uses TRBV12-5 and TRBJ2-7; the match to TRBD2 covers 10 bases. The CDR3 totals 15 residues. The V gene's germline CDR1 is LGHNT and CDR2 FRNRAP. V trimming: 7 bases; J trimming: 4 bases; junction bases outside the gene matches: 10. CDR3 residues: CASAYSASGRYEQYF. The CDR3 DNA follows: TGTGCTAGTGCCTACTCCGCTAGCGGGAGATACGAGCAGTACTTC.

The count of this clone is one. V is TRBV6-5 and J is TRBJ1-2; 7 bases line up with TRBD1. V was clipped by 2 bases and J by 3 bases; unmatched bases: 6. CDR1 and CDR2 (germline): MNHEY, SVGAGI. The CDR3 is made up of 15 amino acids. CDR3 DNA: TGTGCCAGCAGTTACGCTACAGGGGATCACTATGGCTACACCTTC. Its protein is CASSYATGDHYGYTF.